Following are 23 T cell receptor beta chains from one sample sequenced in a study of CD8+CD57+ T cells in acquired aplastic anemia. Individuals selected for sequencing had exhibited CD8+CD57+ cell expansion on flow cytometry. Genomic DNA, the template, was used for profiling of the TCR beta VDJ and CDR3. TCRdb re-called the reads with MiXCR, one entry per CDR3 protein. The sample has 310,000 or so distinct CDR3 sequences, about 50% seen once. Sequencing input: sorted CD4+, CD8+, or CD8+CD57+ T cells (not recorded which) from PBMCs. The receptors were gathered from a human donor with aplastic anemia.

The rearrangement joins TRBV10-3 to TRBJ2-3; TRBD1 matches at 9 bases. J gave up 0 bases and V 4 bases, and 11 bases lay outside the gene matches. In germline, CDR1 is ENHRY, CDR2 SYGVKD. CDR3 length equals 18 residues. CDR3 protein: CAISGGGQGPTSTDTQYF. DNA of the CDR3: TGTGCCATCAGTGGGGGGGGACAGGGACCAACTAGCACAGATACGCAGTATTTT.

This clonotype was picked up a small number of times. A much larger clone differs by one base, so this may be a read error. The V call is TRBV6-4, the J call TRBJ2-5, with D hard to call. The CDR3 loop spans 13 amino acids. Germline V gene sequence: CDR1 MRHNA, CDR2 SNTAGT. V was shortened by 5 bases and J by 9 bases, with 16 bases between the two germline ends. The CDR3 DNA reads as TGTGCCAGCAGTTACACAATCGATGGGGCCCAGTACTTC. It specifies CASSYTIDGAQYF.

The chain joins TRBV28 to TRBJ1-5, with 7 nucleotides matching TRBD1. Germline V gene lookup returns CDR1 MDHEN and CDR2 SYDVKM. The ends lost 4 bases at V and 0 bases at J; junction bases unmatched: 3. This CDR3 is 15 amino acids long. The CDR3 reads CASSSTGISNQPQHF. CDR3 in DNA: TGTGCCAGCAGTTCGACAGGGATTAGCAATCAGCCCCAGCATTTT.

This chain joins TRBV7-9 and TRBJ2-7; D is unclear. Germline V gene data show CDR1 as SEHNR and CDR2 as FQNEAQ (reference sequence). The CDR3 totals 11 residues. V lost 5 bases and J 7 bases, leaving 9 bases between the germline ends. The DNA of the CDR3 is TGTGCCAGCAGCCAATCTCAAGAGCAGTACTTC. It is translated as CASSQSQEQYF.

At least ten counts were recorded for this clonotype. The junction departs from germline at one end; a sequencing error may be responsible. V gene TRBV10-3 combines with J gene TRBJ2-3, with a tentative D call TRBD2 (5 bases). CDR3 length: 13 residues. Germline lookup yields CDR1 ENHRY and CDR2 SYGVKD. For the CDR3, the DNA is TGTGCCATCACGGGGAAAGTCACAGATACGCGGTATTTT. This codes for CAITGKVTDTRYF.

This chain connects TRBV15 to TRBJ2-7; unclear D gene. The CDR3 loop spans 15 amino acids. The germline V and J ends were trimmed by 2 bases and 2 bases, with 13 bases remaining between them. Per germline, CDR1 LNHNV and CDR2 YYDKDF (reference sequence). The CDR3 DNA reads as TGTGCCACCAGCAGAACCGAGACACCCGCCTACGAGCAGTACTTC. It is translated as CATSRTETPAYEQYF.

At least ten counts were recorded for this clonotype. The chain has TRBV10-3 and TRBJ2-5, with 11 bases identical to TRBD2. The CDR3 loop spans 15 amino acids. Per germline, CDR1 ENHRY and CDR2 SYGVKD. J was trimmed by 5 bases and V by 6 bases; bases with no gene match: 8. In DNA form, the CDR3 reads TGTGCCATCAGAAGAGATAGCGGGGGGGCGGAGACCCAGTACTTC. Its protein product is CAIRRDSGGAETQYF.

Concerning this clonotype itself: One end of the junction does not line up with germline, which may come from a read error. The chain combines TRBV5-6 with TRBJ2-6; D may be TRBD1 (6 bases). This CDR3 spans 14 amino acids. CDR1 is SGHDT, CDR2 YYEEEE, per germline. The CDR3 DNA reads TGTGCCAGCCTACAGGGCTCTGAGGCCAACGTCCTGACTTTC. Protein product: CASLQGSEANVLTF.

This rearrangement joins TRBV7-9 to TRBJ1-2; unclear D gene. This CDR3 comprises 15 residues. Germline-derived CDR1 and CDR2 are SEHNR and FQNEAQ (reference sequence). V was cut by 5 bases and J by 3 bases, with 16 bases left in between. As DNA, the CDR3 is TGTGCCAGCAGCCATACAGCAGTCGAAGACTATGGCTACACCTTC. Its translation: CASSHTAVEDYGYTF.

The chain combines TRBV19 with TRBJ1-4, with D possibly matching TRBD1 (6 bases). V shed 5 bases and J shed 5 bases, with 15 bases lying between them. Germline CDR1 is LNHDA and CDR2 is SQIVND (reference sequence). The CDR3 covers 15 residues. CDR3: CASSPFRDKNEKLFF. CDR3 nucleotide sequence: TGTGCCAGTAGTCCTTTCCGGGACAAGAATGAAAAACTGTTTTTT.

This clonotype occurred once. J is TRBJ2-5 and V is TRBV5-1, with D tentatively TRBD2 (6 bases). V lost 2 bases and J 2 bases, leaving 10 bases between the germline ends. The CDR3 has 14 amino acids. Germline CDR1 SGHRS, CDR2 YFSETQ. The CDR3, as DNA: TGCGCCAGCAGCTTCTCTGGACTACAAGAGACCCAGTACTTC. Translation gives CASSFSGLQETQYF.

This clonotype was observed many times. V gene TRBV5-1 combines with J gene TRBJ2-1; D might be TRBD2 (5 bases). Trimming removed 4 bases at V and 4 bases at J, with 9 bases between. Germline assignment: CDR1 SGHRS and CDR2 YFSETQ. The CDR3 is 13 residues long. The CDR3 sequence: CASSSGRYNEQFF. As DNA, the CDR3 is TGCGCCAGCAGCAGCGGACGGTACAATGAGCAGTTCTTC. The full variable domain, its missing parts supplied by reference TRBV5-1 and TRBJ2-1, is KAGVTQTPRYLIKTRGQQVTLSCSPISGHRSVSWYQQTPGQGLQFLFEYFSETQRNKGNFPGRFSGRQFSNSRSEMNVSTLELGDSALYLCASSSGRYNEQFFGPGTRLTVL.

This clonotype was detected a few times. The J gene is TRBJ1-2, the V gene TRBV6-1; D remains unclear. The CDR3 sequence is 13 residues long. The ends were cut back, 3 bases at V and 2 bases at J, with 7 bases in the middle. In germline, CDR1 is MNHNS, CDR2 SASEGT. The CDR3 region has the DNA TGTGCCAGCAGTGAGAGATCCAACTATGGCTACACCTTC. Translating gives CASSERSNYGYTF.

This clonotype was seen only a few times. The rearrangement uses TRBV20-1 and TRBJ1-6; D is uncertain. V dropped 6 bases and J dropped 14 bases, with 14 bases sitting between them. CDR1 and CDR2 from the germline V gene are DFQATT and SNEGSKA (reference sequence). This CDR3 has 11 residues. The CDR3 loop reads CSARGRGTLHF. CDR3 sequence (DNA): TGCAGTGCCCGAGGGCGGGGAACCCTCCACTTT.

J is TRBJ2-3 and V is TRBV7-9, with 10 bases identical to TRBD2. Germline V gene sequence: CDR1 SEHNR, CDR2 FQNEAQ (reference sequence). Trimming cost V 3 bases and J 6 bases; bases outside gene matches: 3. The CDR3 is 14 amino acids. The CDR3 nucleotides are TGTGCCAGCAGCTTCAATAGCGGGGGGGATACGCAGTATTTT. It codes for CASSFNSGGDTQYF.

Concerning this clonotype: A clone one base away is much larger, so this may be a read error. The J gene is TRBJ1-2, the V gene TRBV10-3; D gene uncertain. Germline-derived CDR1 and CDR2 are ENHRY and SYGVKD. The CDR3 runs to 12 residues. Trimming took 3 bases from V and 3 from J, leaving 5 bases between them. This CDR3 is CAISEQYYGYTF. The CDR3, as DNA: TGTGCCATCAGTGAACAGTACTATGGCTACACCTTC.

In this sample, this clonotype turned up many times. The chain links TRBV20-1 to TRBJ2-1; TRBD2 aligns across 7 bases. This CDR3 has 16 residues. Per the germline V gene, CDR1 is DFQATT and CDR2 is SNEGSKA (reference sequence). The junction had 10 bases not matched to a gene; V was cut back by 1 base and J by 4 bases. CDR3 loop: CSARAGGSGGYNEQFF. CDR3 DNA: TGCAGTGCTAGAGCAGGCGGGAGCGGAGGATACAATGAGCAGTTCTTC.

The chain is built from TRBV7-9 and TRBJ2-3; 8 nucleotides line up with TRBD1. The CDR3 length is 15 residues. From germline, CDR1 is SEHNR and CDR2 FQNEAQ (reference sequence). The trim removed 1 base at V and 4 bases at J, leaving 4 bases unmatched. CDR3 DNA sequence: TGTGCCAGCAGCTTAGGGACAGGGCAAGCAGATACGCAGTATTTT. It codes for CASSLGTGQADTQYF.

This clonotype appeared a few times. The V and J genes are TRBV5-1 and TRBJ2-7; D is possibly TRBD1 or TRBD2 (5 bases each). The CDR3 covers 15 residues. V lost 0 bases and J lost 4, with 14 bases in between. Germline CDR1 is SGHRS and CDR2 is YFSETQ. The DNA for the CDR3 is TGCGCCAGCAGCTTGGCGGGTCAGGGACGGTACGAGCAGTACTTC. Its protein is CASSLAGQGRYEQYF.

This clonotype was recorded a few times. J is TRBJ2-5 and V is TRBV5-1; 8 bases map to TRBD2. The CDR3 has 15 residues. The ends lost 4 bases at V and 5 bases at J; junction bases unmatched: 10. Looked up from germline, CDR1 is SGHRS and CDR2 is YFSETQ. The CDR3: CASSGISGTWETQYF. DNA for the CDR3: TGCGCCAGCAGCGGGATTAGCGGGACTTGGGAGACCCAGTACTTC.

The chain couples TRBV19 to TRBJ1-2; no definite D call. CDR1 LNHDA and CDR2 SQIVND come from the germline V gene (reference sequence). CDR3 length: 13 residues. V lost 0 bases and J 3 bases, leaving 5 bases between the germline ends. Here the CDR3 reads CASSIDGYYGYTF. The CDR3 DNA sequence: TGTGCCAGTAGTATAGACGGGTACTATGGCTACACCTTC.

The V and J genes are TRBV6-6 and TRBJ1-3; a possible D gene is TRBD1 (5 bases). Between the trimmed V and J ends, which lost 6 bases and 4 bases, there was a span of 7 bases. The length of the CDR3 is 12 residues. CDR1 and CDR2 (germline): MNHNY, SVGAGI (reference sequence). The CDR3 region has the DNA TGTGCCAGCAGACCAGGGGGAAACACCATATATTTT. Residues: CASRPGGNTIYF.

The DNA of the CDR3 is TGCAGTGCTAACAGGGGGGACGAGCAGTACTTC. It is translated as CSANRGDEQYF. The chain links TRBV20-1 to TRBJ2-7, with 8 bases matching TRBD1. Germline V CDR1 and CDR2: DFQATT, SNEGSKA (reference sequence). The CDR3 runs to 11 residues. V shed 4 bases, J shed 5 bases, and the junction held 1 base outside the gene matches.